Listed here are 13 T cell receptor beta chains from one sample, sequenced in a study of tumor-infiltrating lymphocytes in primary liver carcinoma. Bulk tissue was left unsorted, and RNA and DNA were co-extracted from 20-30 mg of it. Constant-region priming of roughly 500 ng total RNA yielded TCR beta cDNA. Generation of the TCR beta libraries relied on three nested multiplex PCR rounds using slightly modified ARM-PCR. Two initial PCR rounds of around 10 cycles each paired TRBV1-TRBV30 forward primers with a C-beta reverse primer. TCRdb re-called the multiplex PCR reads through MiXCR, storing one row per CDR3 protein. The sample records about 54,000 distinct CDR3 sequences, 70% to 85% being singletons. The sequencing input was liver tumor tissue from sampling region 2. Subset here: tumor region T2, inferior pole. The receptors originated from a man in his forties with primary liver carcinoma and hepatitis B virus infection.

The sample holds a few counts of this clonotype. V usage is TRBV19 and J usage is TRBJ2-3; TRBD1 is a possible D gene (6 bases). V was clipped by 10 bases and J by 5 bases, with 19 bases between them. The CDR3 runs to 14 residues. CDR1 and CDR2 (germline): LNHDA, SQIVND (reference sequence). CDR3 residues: CATTLGPGEDTQYF. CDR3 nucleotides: TGTGCCACCACCCTAGGGCCAGGGGAAGATACGCAGTATTTT.

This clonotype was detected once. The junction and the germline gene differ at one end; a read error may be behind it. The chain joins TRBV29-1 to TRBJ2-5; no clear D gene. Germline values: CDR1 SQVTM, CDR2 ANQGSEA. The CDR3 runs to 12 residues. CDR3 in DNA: TGCGGCGTTGGAACAGTCGGGGAGACCCAGTACTTC. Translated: CGVGTVGETQYF.

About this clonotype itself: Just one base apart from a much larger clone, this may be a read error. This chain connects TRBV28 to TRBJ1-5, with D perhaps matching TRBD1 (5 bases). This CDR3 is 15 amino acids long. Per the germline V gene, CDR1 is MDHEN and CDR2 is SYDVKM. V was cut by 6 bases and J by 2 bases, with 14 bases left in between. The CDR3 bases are TGTGCCAGCAGCCTTCAGGAAGGGGGCAATCAGCCCCAGCATTTT. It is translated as CASSLQEGGNQPQHF. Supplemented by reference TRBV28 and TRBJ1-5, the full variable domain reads DVKVTQSSRYLVKRTGEKVFLECVQDMDHENMFWYRQDPGLGLRLIYFSYDVKMKEKGDIPEGYSVSREKKERFSLILESASTNQTSMYLCASSLQEGGNQPQHFGDGTRLSIL.

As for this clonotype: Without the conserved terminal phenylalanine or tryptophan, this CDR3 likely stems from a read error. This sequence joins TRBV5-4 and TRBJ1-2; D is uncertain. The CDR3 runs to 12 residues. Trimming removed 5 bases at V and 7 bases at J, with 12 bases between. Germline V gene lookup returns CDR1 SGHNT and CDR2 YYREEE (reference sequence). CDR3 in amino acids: CASSSNIGGYTS. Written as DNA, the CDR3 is TGTGCCAGCAGTTCCAATATAGGTGGCTACACCTCC.

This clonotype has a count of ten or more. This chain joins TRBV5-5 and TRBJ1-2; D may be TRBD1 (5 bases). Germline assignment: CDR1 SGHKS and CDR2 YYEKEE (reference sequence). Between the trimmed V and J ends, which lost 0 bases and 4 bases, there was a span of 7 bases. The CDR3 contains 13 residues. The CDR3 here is CASSLGQFYGYTF. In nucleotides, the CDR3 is TGTGCCAGCAGCTTGGGACAGTTCTATGGCTACACCTTC.

The CDR3 sequence: CASSSGIDTFEQYF. CDR3 DNA: TGTGCCAGCAGTTCCGGAATCGATACCTTCGAGCAGTACTTC. V and J are TRBV6-2 or TRBV6-3 and TRBJ2-7; D gene unclear. The CDR3 runs to 14 residues. V lost 4 bases and J 6 bases, leaving 16 bases between the germline ends. The germline CDR1 and CDR2 sequences are MNHEY and SVGEGT.

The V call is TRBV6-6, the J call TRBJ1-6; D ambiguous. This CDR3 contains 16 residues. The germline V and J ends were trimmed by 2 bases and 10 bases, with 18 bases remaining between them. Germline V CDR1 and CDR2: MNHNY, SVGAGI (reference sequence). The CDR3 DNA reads TGTGCCAGCAGTTACCGTTTAGGTGTGAGAGGATCACCCCTCCACTTT. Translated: CASSYRLGVRGSPLHF.

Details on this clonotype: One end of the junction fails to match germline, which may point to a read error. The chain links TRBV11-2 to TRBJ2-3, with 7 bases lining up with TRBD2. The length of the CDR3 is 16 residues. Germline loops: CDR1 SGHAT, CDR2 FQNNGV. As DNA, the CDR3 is TGTGCCAGCTCCGAGTGGGAGGGCGGGGAGACAGATGCGCAGTATTTT. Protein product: CASSEWEGGETDAQYF.

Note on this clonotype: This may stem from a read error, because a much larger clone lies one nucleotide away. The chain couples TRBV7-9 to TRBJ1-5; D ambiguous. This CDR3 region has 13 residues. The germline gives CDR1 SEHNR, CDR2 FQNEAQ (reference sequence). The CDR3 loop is CASNLDGNQPQHF. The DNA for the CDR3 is TGTGCCAGCAACTTAGACGGAAATCAGCCCCAGCATTTT.

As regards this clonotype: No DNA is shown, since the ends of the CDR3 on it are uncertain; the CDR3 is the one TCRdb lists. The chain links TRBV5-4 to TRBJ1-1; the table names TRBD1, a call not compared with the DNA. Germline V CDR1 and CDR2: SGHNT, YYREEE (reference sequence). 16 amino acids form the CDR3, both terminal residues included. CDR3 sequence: CASSFGSGTGNTEASF.

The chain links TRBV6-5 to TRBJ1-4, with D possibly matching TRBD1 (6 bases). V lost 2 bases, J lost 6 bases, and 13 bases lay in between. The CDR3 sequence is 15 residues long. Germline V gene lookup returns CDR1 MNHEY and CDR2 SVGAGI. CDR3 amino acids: CASSYTTGPDEKLFF. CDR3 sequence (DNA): TGTGCCAGCAGTTACACGACAGGACCAGATGAAAAACTGTTTTTT.

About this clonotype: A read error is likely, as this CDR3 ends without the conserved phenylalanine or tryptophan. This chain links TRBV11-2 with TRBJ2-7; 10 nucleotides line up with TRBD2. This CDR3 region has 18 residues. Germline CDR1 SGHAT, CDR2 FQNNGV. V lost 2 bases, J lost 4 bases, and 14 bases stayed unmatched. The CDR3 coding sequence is TGTGCCAGCAGCTTATTCGTTGGACTAGCGGTAGGGGGGTACGAGCAGTACTCC. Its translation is CASSLFVGLAVGGYEQYS.

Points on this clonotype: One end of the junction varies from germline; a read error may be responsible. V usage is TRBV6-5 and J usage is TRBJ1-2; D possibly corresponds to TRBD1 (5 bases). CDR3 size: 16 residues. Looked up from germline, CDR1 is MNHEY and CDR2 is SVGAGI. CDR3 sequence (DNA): TGCGCCAGCATCGACTCTTTGGAGGGGAATTCGAATGGCTACACCTTC. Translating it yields CASIDSLEGNSNGYTF.